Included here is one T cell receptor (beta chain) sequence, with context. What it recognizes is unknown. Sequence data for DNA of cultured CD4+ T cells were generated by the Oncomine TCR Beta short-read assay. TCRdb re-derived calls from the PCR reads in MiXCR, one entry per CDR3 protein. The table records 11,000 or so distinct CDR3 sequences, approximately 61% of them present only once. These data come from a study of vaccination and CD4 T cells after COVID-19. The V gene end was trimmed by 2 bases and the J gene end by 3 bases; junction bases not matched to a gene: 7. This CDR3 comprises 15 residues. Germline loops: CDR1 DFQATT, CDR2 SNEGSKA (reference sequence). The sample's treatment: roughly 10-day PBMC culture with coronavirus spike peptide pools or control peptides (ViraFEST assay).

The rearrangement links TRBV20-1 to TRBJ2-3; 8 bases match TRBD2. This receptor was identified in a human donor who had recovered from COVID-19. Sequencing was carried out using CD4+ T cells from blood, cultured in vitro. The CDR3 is CSARYGGVGTDTQYF. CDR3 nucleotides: TGCAGTGCTAGATACGGGGGGGTTGGGACAGATACGCAGTATTTT.